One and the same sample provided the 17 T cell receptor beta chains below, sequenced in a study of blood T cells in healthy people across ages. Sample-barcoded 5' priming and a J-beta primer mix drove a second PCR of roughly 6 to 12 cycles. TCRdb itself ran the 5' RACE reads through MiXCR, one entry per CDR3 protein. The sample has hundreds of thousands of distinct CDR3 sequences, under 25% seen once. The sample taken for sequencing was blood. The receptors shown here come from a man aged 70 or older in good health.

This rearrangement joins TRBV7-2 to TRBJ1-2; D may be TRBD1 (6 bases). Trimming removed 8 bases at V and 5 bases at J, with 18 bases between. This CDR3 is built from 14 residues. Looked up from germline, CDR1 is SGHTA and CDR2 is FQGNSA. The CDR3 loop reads CASASGAARYGYTF. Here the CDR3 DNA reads TGTGCCAGCGCCTCGGGGGCCGCAAGATATGGCTACACCTTC.

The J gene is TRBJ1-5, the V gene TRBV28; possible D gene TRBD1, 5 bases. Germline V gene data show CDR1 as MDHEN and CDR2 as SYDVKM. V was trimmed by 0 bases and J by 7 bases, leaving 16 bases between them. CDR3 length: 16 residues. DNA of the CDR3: TGTGCCAGCAGTTTATGGGGGGATGGGGGTGGCCAGCCCCAGCATTTT. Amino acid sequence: CASSLWGDGGGQPQHF.

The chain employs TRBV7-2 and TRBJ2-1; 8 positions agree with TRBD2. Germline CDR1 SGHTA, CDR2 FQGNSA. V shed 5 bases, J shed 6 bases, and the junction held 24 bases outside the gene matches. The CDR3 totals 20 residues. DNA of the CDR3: TGTGCCAGCAGCCTTGAGGCGCTAGCGGGCAGAGGCCCAAAATCCAATGAGCAGTTCTTC. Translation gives CASSLEALAGRGPKSNEQFF.

Written as DNA, the CDR3 is TGCAGTGCTACTCGAGGACAGGGACCCTACGAGCAGTACTTC. It encodes CSATRGQGPYEQYF. The chain joins TRBV20-1 to TRBJ2-7, with 8 bases matching TRBD1. CDR1 and CDR2 from the germline V gene are DFQATT and SNEGSKA (reference sequence). The junction had 7 bases not matched to a gene; V was cut back by 4 bases and J by 2 bases. This CDR3 contains 14 residues.

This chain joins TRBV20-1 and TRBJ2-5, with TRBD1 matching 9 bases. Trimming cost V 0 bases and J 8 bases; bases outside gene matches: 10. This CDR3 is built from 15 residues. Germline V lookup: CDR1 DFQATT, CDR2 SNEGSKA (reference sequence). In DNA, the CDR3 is TGCAGTGCTAGAGACCCTAGACAGGGGGTGGGTACCCAGTACTTC. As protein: CSARDPRQGVGTQYF.

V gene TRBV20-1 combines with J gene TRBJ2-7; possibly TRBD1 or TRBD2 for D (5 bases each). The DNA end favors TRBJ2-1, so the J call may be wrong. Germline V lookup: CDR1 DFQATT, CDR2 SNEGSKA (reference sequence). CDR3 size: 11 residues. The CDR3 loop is CSATGQGEQFF. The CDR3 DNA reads TGCAGTGCTACGGGGCAGGGTGAGCAGTTCTTC.

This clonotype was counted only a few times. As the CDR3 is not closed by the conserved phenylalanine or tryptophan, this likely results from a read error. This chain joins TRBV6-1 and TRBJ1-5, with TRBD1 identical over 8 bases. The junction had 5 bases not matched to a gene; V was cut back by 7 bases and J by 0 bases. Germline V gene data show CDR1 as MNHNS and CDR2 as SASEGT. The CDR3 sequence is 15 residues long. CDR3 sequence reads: CASNPTGDSNQPQHL. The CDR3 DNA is TGTGCCAGCAACCCGACAGGGGATAGCAATCAGCCCCAGCATCTT.

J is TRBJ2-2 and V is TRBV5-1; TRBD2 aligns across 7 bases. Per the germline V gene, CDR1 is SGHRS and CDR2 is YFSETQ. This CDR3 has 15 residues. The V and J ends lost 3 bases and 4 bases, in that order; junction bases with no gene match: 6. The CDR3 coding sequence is TGCGCCAGCAGCTCAGGACTAGTCTCCACCGGGGAGCTGTTTTTT. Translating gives CASSSGLVSTGELFF.

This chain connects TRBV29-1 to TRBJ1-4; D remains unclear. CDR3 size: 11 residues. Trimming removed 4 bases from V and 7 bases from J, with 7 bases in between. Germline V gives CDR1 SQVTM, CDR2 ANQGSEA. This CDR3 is CSVAVFEKLFF. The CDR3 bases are TGCAGCGTTGCGGTTTTTGAAAAACTGTTTTTT.

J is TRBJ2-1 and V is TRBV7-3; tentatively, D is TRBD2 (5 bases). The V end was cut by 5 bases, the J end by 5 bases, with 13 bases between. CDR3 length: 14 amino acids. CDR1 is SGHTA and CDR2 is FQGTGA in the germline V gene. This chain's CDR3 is CASSPDGNNNEQFF. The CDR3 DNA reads TGTGCCAGCAGCCCTGACGGGAACAACAATGAGCAGTTCTTC. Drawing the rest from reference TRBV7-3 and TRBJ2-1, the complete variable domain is GAGVSQTPSNKVTEKGKYVELRCDPISGHTALYWYRQSLGQGPEFLIYFQGTGAADDSGLPNDRFFAVRPEGSVSTLKIQRTERGDSAVYLCASSPDGNNNEQFFGPGTRLTVL.

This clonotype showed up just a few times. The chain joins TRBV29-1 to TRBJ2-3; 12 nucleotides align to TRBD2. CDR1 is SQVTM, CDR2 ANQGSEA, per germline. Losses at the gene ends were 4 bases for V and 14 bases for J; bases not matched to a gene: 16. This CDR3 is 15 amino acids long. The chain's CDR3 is CSVVGLAGRRGEVYF. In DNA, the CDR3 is TGCAGCGTTGTTGGACTAGCGGGAAGAAGGGGGGAGGTGTATTTT.

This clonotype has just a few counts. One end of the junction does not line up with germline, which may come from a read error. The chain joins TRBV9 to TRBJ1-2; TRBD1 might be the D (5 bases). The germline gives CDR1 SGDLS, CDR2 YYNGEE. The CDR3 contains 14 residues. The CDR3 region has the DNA TGTGCCTGCAGCCCGGAGGGGAGTTCGTATGGCTACACCTTC. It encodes CACSPEGSSYGYTF.

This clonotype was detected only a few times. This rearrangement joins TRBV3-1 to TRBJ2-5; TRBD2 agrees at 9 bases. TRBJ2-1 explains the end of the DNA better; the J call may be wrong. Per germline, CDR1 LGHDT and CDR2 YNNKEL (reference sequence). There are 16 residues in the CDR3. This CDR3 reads CASSQNRLAGKNEQFF. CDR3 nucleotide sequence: TGTGCCAGCAGCCAGAATCGGCTAGCGGGAAAAAATGAGCAGTTCTTC.

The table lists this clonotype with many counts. CDR3 sequence reads: CASSLTGNQETQYF. For the CDR3, the DNA is TGTGCCAGCAGTTTAACAGGGAACCAAGAGACCCAGTACTTC. The V gene is TRBV18, the J gene TRBJ2-5; D perhaps matches TRBD1 (6 bases). Germline CDR1 reads KGHSH; CDR2 reads LQKENI. Trimming took 8 bases from V and 0 from J, leaving 13 bases between them. The CDR3 is 14 residues long. Full variable domain (outside the CDR3, taken from reference TRBV18 and TRBJ2-5): NAGVMQNPRHLVRRRGQEARLRCSPMKGHSHVYWYRQLPEEGLKFMVYLQKENIIDESGMPKERFSAEFPKEGPSILRIQQVVRGDSAAYFCASSLTGNQETQYFGPGTRLLVL.

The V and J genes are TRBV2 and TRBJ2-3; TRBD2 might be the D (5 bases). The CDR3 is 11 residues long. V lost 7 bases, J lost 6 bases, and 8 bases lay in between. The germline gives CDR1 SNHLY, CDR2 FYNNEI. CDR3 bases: TGTGCCAGCAACAGCGGCGATACGCAGTATTTT. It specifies CASNSGDTQYF.

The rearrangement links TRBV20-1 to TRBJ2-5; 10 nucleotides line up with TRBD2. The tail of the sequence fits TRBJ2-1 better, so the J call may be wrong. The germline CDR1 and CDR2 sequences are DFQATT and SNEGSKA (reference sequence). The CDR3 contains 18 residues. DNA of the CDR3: TGCAGTGCTAGAGATCCCCCCCTAGCGGGAGATCCCTACAATGAGCAGTTCTTC. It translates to CSARDPPLAGDPYNEQFF.

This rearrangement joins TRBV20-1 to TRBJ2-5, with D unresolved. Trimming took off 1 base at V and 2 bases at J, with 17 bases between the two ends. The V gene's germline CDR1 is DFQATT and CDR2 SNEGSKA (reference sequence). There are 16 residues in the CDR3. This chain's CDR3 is CSARGFATRIQETQYF. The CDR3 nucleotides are TGCAGTGCTAGAGGGTTTGCCACAAGAATTCAAGAGACCCAGTACTTC.